This entry describes one T cell receptor beta chain. The CDR3 runs 15 residues. Per the germline V gene, CDR1 is KGHSH and CDR2 is LQKENI. Trimming shortened V by 0 bases and J by 4 bases, and 13 bases separated the two germline ends. The sample originates from a study of shared T cell receptors in the human thymus. Method: immunoSEQ multiplex PCR; TCRdb's copy keeps in-frame clones and lacks some. Of about 660,000 clones listed, around 87% are singletons. These data also formed part of another study, on human thymus T cells. According to that study: The donors were infants in Finland with congenital heart defects, otherwise immunologically healthy. It was from resections taken during corrective heart surgery that the thymus tissue came. Highly overlapping thymic repertoires in unrelated individuals were reported by related research.

The receptor's source is a boy younger than two with a congenital heart defect. The source material was thymocytes. V and J are TRBV18 and TRBJ2-7; D call uncertain. CDR3 in DNA: TGTGCCAGCTCACCACCGAGGAGATTTGGATACGAGCAGTACTTC. Translated: CASSPPRRFGYEQYF.